The 15 T cell receptor beta chains in this list originate from one sample, sequenced in a study of CD8 T cells in Susac syndrome. Reverse transcription of roughly 0.5 to 1 ug RNA used random hexamers. TCRdb analysed the immunoSEQ multiplex PCR reads with MiXCR anew, one entry per CDR3 protein. The table has a few hundred thousand distinct CDR3 sequences, more than 85% seen once; the top ten hold approximately 0.08%. The sequencing input was CD4+ T cells from PBMCs. The source of these receptors is a human donor with multiple sclerosis.

The J gene is TRBJ1-1, the V gene TRBV3-1; D uncertain. CDR3 length: 13 residues. CDR1 and CDR2 (germline): LGHDT, YNNKEL (reference sequence). V lost 5 bases and J lost 5, with 12 bases in between. CDR3 sequence: CASSKTPRTEAFF. For the CDR3, the DNA is TGTGCCAGCAGCAAAACACCCAGGACTGAAGCTTTCTTT.

The chain carries TRBV2 and TRBJ2-3; D remains unclear. The CDR3 covers 11 residues. Looked up from germline, CDR1 is SNHLY and CDR2 is FYNNEI. Deletions cut 1 base from V and 7 bases from J, with 3 bases between. The CDR3 coding sequence is TGTGCCAGCAGTGAAGGCTATACGCAGTATTTT. Amino acid sequence: CASSEGYTQYF.

The chain combines TRBV9 with TRBJ2-2; 14 bases are a match to TRBD2. Germline V gives CDR1 SGDLS, CDR2 YYNGEE. The ends lost 4 bases at V and 4 bases at J; junction bases unmatched: 12. CDR3 size: 19 residues. CDR3 coding DNA: TGTGCCAGCAGCTTCCGACCGGGACTAGCGGGGGCAGTCACCGGGGAGCTGTTTTTT. As protein: CASSFRPGLAGAVTGELFF. The full variable domain, with the rest looked up from reference TRBV9 and TRBJ2-2, is DSGVTQTPKHLITATGQRVTLRCSPRSGDLSVYWYQQSLDQGLQFLIQYYNGEERAKGNILERFSAQQFPDLHSELNLSSLELGDSALYFCASSFRPGLAGAVTGELFFGEGSRLTVL.

A few counts support this clonotype. This chain connects TRBV12-3 or TRBV12-4 to TRBJ2-2; D gene ambiguous. The V and J ends lost 1 base and 3 bases respectively, with 3 bases between them. CDR3 length equals 13 residues. CDR3 region: CASSLGDTGELFF. Here the CDR3 DNA reads TGTGCCAGCAGTTTAGGGGACACCGGGGAGCTGTTTTTT.

This clonotype is a singleton in its sample. The rearrangement links TRBV20-1 to TRBJ2-5, with 7 bases aligning to TRBD1. After removal of 6 bases from V and 4 bases from J, the junction contained 8 bases not matched to a gene. In germline, CDR1 is DFQATT, CDR2 SNEGSKA (reference sequence). This CDR3 comprises 13 residues. The CDR3 nucleotides are TGCAGTGCCCTACAGGGGAATCCAGAGACCCAGTACTTC. Translating gives CSALQGNPETQYF.

The V and J genes are TRBV10-3 and TRBJ2-1, with 13 positions matching TRBD2. V dropped 3 bases and J dropped 6; count of bases not matched to a gene: 5. Germline V gene data show CDR1 as ENHRY and CDR2 as SYGVKD. The CDR3 contains 16 residues. The CDR3, as DNA: TGTGCCATCAGTGATTTTACTAGCGGGGGGGCCAATGAGCAGTTCTTC. Its translation is CAISDFTSGGANEQFF.

This chain uses TRBV14 with TRBJ2-3; unclear D gene. V was clipped by 1 base and J by 1 base, with 9 bases between them. The germline gives CDR1 SGHDN, CDR2 FVKESK. This CDR3 spans 15 amino acids. The CDR3 DNA reads TGTGCCAGCAGCCAAGCAGGACGGGGCACAGATACGCAGTATTTT. Its protein product is CASSQAGRGTDTQYF.

This rearrangement joins TRBV5-6 to TRBJ1-6; TRBD1 agrees at 9 bases. The length of the CDR3 is 15 residues. The germline V gene encodes CDR1 SGHDT and CDR2 YYEEEE. Trimming cost V 4 bases and J 8 bases; bases outside gene matches: 7. The CDR3 DNA reads TGTGCCAGCAGCAAGGACACAGGGGGCGATTCACCCCTCCACTTT. It encodes CASSKDTGGDSPLHF.

This chain joins TRBV5-4 and TRBJ1-6; no firm D call. CDR3 length: 12 amino acids. V dropped 1 base and J dropped 8 bases, with 4 bases sitting between them. Germline V gene data show CDR1 as SGHNT and CDR2 as YYREEE (reference sequence). The CDR3 is CASSLPDSPLHF. DNA of the CDR3: TGTGCCAGCAGCTTGCCGGATTCACCCCTCCACTTT.

The rearrangement uses TRBV5-1 and TRBJ2-3; 8 positions agree with TRBD2. This CDR3 region has 16 residues. The V gene end was trimmed by 3 bases and the J gene end by 6 bases; junction bases not matched to a gene: 12. The germline CDR1 and CDR2 sequences are SGHRS and YFSETQ. CDR3: CASSWPRGGLSDTQYF. The CDR3 nucleotides are TGCGCCAGCAGCTGGCCCCGCGGGGGGCTCAGTGATACGCAGTATTTT.

This clonotype is a singleton in its sample. The CDR3 DNA sequence: TGTGCCAGCAGCCAAGAACCCCCTGAGCCCCAGCATTTT. Translating gives CASSQEPPEPQHF. The chain links TRBV3-1 to TRBJ1-5; no definite D call. The germline V gene encodes CDR1 LGHDT and CDR2 YNNKEL (reference sequence). The CDR3 has 13 residues. The V gene lost 0 bases and the J gene lost 8 bases, with 8 bases spanning the gap.

This clonotype was observed once. This chain uses TRBV29-1 with TRBJ2-3; D may be TRBD1 (5 bases). The germline gives CDR1 SQVTM, CDR2 ANQGSEA. V dropped 4 bases and J dropped 2 bases, with 16 bases sitting between them. The CDR3 length is 15 residues. The DNA of the CDR3 is TGCAGCGTTGTAGGGAAGGGGCGCTTCACAGATACGCAGTATTTT. This codes for CSVVGKGRFTDTQYF.

The V gene is TRBV3-1, the J gene TRBJ2-4, with D tentatively TRBD2 (5 bases). V lost 4 bases and J 0 bases, leaving 16 bases between the germline ends. Germline V CDR1 and CDR2: LGHDT, YNNKEL (reference sequence). The CDR3 covers 17 residues. CDR3 bases: TGTGCCAGCAGCCGTTTGGGAGACTCACTAGCCAAAAACATTCAGTACTTC. Amino acids: CASSRLGDSLAKNIQYF. Full variable domain (outside the CDR3, taken from reference TRBV3-1 and TRBJ2-4): DTAVSQTPKYLVTQMGNDKSIKCEQNLGHDTMYWYKQDSKKFLKIMFSYNNKELIINETVPNRFSPKSPDKAHLNLHINSLELGDSAVYFCASSRLGDSLAKNIQYFGAGTRLSVL.

The chain carries TRBV27 and TRBJ1-5; the D gene is possibly TRBD1 (6 bases). V lost 6 bases and J 7 bases, leaving 16 bases between the germline ends. CDR1 is MNHEY and CDR2 is SMNVEV in the germline V gene (reference sequence). This CDR3 spans 14 amino acids. The CDR3 spells CASRPQGVGQPQHF. CDR3 DNA sequence: TGTGCCAGCAGGCCACAGGGCGTAGGGCAGCCCCAGCATTTT.

This chain joins TRBV5-4 and TRBJ2-5; perhaps TRBD1 as D (6 bases). Germline lookup yields CDR1 SGHNT and CDR2 YYREEE (reference sequence). Deletions cut 0 bases from V and 4 bases from J, with 7 bases between. This CDR3 has 13 residues. CDR3 DNA: TGTGCCAGCAGCTTGGACAGGGTAGAGACCCAGTACTTC. It specifies CASSLDRVETQYF. The variable domain in full, with the rest retrieved from reference TRBV5-4 and TRBJ2-5, is ETGVTQSPTHLIKTRGQQVTLRCSSQSGHNTVSWYQQALGQGPQFIFQYYREEENGRGNFPPRFSGLQFPNYSSELNVNALELDDSALYLCASSLDRVETQYFGPGTRLLVL.